Here is one TCR beta chain with its context. This specimen comes from a study of shared clonotypes between healthy human individuals. Samples underwent the assay at deep level. It was 150 to 250 ng DNA, about 30,000 T cell genomes, that sorted-subset replicate PCRs used. Libraries were prepared by immunoSEQ multiplex PCR; TCRdb keeps only in-frame clonotypes and omits some of them. The sample records roughly 1 million clones, roughly 80% being singletons. The ends were cut back, 6 bases at V and 4 bases at J, with 10 bases in the middle. Germline V gives CDR1 LNHDA, CDR2 SQIVND (reference sequence). The CDR3 spans 14 residues.

The sample consisted of memory CD4+ T cells sorted from blood. Indicated subset: CD45RA-negative fraction. This clonotype was sampled from a man aged 18 to 35 in good health. The V gene is TRBV19, the J gene TRBJ1-6, with unresolved D. CDR3 nucleotides: TGTGCCAGTAGCACTGTAGGGTATAATTCACCCCTCCACTTT. This codes for CASSTVGYNSPLHF.